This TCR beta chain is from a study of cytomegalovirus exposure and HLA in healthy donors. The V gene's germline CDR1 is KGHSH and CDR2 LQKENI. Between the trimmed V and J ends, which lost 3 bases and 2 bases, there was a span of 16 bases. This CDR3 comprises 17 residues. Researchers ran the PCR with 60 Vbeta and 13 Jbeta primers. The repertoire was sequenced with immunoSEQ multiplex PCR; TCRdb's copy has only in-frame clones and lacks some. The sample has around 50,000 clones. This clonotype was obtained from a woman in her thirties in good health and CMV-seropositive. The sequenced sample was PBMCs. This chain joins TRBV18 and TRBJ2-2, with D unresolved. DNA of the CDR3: TGTGCCAGCTCACCCCCCTTGGCAACGATAAACACCGGGGAGCTGTTTTTT. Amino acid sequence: CASSPPLATINTGELFF.